One sample yielded the 17 T cell receptor beta chains listed below, sequenced in a study of blood T cell repertoires in COVID-19. This table comes from immunoSEQ multiplex PCR, and its TCRdb copy is limited to in-frame clones, with some not included. The sample lists roughly 300,000 clones; about 90% were seen once. The sequencing input was PBMCs or T cells enriched from blood (not recorded which). These receptors all come from a woman in her thirties who had recovered from COVID-19.

The rearrangement links TRBV11-2 to TRBJ1-4; D remains unclear. The CDR3 consists of 17 residues. Trimming removed 1 base at V and 0 bases at J, with 12 bases between. The germline V gene has CDR1 SGHAT and CDR2 FQNNGV. CDR3 coding DNA: TGTGCCAGCAGCTTAGTGGGCAGACATGCAACTAATGAAAAACTGTTTTTT. It translates to CASSLVGRHATNEKLFF.

This clone was observed once. The chain has TRBV2 and TRBJ2-2, with D unclear. Trimming took off 5 bases at V and 5 bases at J, with 9 bases between the two ends. The CDR3 loop spans 13 amino acids. Germline CDR1 SNHLY, CDR2 FYNNEI. The CDR3 spells CASSSTVTGELFF. DNA of the CDR3: TGTGCCAGCAGTTCCACAGTAACCGGGGAGCTGTTTTTT.

In nucleotides, the CDR3 is TGTGCCAGCAGCCGGAGCATCTCTGGGGCCAACGTCCTGACTTTC. It specifies CASSRSISGANVLTF. This chain joins TRBV3-1 (or the pseudogene TRBV3-2) and TRBJ2-6; no firm D call. V lost 4 bases and J lost 0, with 7 bases in between. The CDR3 has 15 amino acids. Germline CDR1 and CDR2: LGHDT and YNNKEL (reference sequence).

The gene calls are TRBV5-4 and TRBJ1-3, with D unresolved. V lost 0 bases, J lost 0 bases, and 13 bases lay in between. Per germline, CDR1 SGHNT and CDR2 YYREEE (reference sequence). This CDR3 spans 17 amino acids. The CDR3 DNA reads TGTGCCAGCAGCTTGGGAGGTGGGAGGTCCTCTGGAAACACCATATATTTT. This translates into CASSLGGGRSSGNTIYF. Supplemented by reference TRBV5-4 and TRBJ1-3, the full variable domain reads ETGVTQSPTHLIKTRGQQVTLRCSSQSGHNTVSWYQQALGQGPQFIFQYYREEENGRGNFPPRFSGLQFPNYSSELNVNALELDDSALYLCASSLGGGRSSGNTIYFGEGSWLTVV.

This chain uses TRBV5-4 with TRBJ2-1, with 9 bases matching TRBD1. The trim removed 8 bases at V and 4 bases at J, leaving 10 bases unmatched. CDR1 is SGHNT and CDR2 is YYREEE in the germline V gene (reference sequence). The CDR3 contains 15 residues. CDR3 sequence reads: CASSIGTGTYNEQFF. Here the CDR3 DNA reads TGTGCCAGTTCGATCGGGACAGGGACATACAATGAGCAGTTCTTC.

A note on this clone: Other DNA variants within this sample encode the same CDR3. V gene TRBV5-4 combines with J gene TRBJ2-1, with D unclear. V lost 0 bases and J 8 bases, leaving 3 bases between the germline ends. The CDR3 has 11 residues. Germline V gene sequence: CDR1 SGHNT, CDR2 YYREEE (reference sequence). The DNA for the CDR3 is TGTGCCAGCAGCTTGGTAGATGAGCAGTTCTTC. Protein: CASSLVDEQFF.

The V gene is TRBV7-9, the J gene TRBJ2-3; TRBD1 aligns across 7 bases. Per the germline V gene, CDR1 is SEHNR and CDR2 is FQNEAQ (reference sequence). After removal of 5 bases from V and 0 bases from J, the junction contained 5 bases not matched to a gene. CDR3 size: 15 residues. The CDR3, as DNA: TGTGCCAGCAGCACCGGGACAGAGAGCACAGATACGCAGTATTTT. This codes for CASSTGTESTDTQYF.

This sequence joins TRBV9 and TRBJ1-1; TRBD1 might be the D (6 bases). The CDR3 runs to 15 residues. Per germline, CDR1 SGDLS and CDR2 YYNGEE. Trimming stripped 0 bases from V and 6 bases from J, with 15 bases between. The CDR3 DNA follows: TGTGCCAGCAGCGTAGATCAGGGGCCCAGGGCTGAAGCTTTCTTT. It specifies CASSVDQGPRAEAFF.

The chain uses TRBV30 and TRBJ1-5, with D possibly matching TRBD1 (5 bases). This CDR3 has 13 amino acids. Trimming removed 1 base at V and 7 bases at J, with 11 bases between. Germline V gives CDR1 GTSNPN, CDR2 SVGIG (reference sequence). CDR3 region: CAWSAGGLQPQHF. CDR3 nucleotide sequence: TGTGCCTGGAGTGCTGGGGGACTCCAGCCCCAGCATTTT.

The CDR3 nucleotides are TGCGCCAGCAGCCAAGGGGACAGGGGATGGTACGAGCAGTACTTC. Translated, it gives CASSQGDRGWYEQYF. The chain combines TRBV4-3 with TRBJ2-7; 10 bases agree with TRBD1. In germline, CDR1 is LGHNA, CDR2 YSLEER. The CDR3 is 15 residues long. Unmatched junction bases numbered 4, after V lost 1 base and J lost 4 bases.

A single count supports this clone. The chain has TRBV2 and TRBJ2-7, with D maybe TRBD1 (6 bases). V shed 2 bases and J shed 2 bases, with 22 bases lying between them. CDR3 length: 18 amino acids. The germline V gene encodes CDR1 SNHLY and CDR2 FYNNEI. The CDR3 DNA is TGTGCCAGCAGTGAACGATTTAGGGGGAGAGATCGGGCCTACGAGCAGTACTTC. Translated, it gives CASSERFRGRDRAYEQYF. The full variable domain, with the rest looked up from reference TRBV2 and TRBJ2-7, is EPEVTQTPSHQVTQMGQEVILRCVPISNHLYFYWYRQILGQKVEFLVSFYNNEISEKSEIFDDQFSVERPDGSNFTLKIRSTKLEDSAMYFCASSERFRGRDRAYEQYFGPGTRLTVT.

The rearrangement joins TRBV6-5 to TRBJ2-1; 12 nucleotides agree with TRBD1. J lost 8 bases, V lost 10 bases, and 12 bases had no gene match. CDR1 MNHEY and CDR2 SVGAGI come from the germline V gene. The CDR3 is made up of 15 amino acids. This CDR3 reads CAISTGTGGAYEQFF. CDR3 nucleotides: TGTGCCATTTCTACCGGGACAGGGGGCGCGTATGAGCAGTTCTTC.

The chain combines TRBV7-2 with TRBJ2-5; 12 nucleotides align to TRBD2. This CDR3 spans 17 amino acids. Germline loops: CDR1 SGHTA, CDR2 FQGNSA. V shed 4 bases, J shed 4 bases, and the junction held 10 bases outside the gene matches. CDR3 nucleotides: TGTGCCAGCAGCTACACCCTTCTAGCGGGGGGGCGAGAGACCCAGTACTTC. It codes for CASSYTLLAGGRETQYF. Combining the CDR3 with reference TRBV7-2 and TRBJ2-5 gives the whole variable domain GAGVSQSPSNKVTEKGKDVELRCDPISGHTALYWYRQSLGQGLEFLIYFQGNSAPDKSGLPSDRFSAERTGGSVSTLTIQRTQQEDSAVYLCASSYTLLAGGRETQYFGPGTRLLVL.

The J gene is TRBJ1-2, the V gene TRBV7-9, with D uncertain. The CDR3 has 13 amino acids. Trimming removed 6 bases from V and 5 bases from J, with 13 bases in between. Germline lookup yields CDR1 SEHNR and CDR2 FQNEAQ (reference sequence). Here the CDR3 DNA reads TGTGCCAGCAGAATTCTTTCAGGTTATGGCTACACCTTC. It encodes CASRILSGYGYTF.

The rearrangement joins TRBV12-3 or TRBV12-4 to TRBJ2-5; D perhaps matches TRBD2 (5 bases). Trimming removed 0 bases from V and 5 bases from J, with 7 bases in between. The CDR3 has 13 amino acids. The DNA of the CDR3 is TGTGCCAGCAGTTTAGCCTGGGAGGAGACCCAGTACTTC. Translated, it gives CASSLAWEETQYF.

CDR3 nucleotide sequence: TGTGCCAGCAGCTTAGTAGCGGGGCGAGGGGAGACCCAGTACTTC. Translated, it gives CASSLVAGRGETQYF. The chain has TRBV7-2 and TRBJ2-5, with 8 bases identical to TRBD2. CDR1 SGHTA and CDR2 FQGNSA come from the germline V gene. The CDR3 consists of 15 residues. V lost 1 base, J lost 5 bases, and 6 bases stayed unmatched.

The V call is TRBV6-2 or TRBV6-3, the J call TRBJ1-2; 12 bases line up with TRBD1. Germline-derived CDR1 and CDR2 are MNHEY and SVGEGT. V shed 5 bases and J 8 bases; nucleotides not matched to a gene: 6. The CDR3 is made up of 14 amino acids. This CDR3 is CASSLGQGAHGYTF. The CDR3 coding sequence is TGTGCCAGCAGTCTGGGACAGGGGGCTCACGGCTACACCTTC.